The sequence of this T cell receptor beta chain was determined in a study of T cell repertoires in cytomegalovirus infection. Germline V lookup: CDR1 SGHNT, CDR2 YYREEE (reference sequence). Trimming stripped 4 bases from V and 0 bases from J, with 8 bases between. The CDR3 loop spans 14 amino acids. Each CDR3 protein is one row after TCRdb ran MiXCR on the reads. The repertoire holds around 240,000 distinct CDR3 sequences, over 20% seen once, with over 15% in the top ten. The sample comprised CD8+ T cells from PBMCs. The chain is built from TRBV5-4 and TRBJ2-1; D ambiguous. The sequence derives from a human donor in good health (CMV status not recorded). Some clones in this sample may be carry-over from other donors' samples. The CDR3 nucleotides read TGTGCCAGCAGCATCTCGAGCTCCTACAATGAGCAGTTCTTC. Its protein is CASSISSSYNEQFF.